This T cell receptor (beta chain) is from a study of CXCR3-negative and CXCR3-positive naive CD8 T cells. Study-level points and caveats: Hydrophobicity was higher for TRB CDR3s found in CXCR3-positive naive cells than in CXCR3-negative naive cells.

On this clonotype: Antigen unknown.

The TRB libraries of cDNA were built by UMI-labeled 5' RACE. TCRdb derives one entry per CDR3 protein from the 5' RACE reads, leaving out DNA. The sample table includes some 140,000 distinct CDR3 sequences. This clonotype originated in a human donor in good health. Some clones in this sample may be carry-over from other donors' samples. The sequenced sample was naive CXCR3+ CD8+ T cells from blood. The subset is: CD45RO-CCR7+CD27+CD95- naive CD8+ T cells expressing CXCR3 (TNR3+).

This CDR3 reads CASSPGAVVIYGYTF. The chain links TRBV11-2 to TRBJ1-2; TCRdb designates TRBD1, a call that cannot be tested without DNA. Germline CDR1 and CDR2: SGHAT and FQNNGV. The CDR3 extends over 15 amino acids.